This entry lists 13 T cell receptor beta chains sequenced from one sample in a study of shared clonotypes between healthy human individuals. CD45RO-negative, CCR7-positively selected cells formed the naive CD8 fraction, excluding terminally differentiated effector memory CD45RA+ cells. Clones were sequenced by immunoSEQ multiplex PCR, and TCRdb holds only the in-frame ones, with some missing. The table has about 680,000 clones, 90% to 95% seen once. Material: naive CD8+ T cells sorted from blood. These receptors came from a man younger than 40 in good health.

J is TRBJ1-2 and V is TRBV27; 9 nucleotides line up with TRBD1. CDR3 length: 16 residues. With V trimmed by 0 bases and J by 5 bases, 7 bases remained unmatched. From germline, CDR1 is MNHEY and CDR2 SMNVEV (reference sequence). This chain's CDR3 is CASSLSSGDRVYGYTF. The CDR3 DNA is TGTGCCAGCAGTTTATCATCCGGGGACAGGGTATATGGCTACACCTTC.

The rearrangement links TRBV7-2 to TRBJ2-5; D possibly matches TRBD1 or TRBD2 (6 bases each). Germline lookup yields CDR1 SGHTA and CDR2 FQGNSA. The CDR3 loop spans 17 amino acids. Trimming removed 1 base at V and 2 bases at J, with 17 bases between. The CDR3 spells CASSLDRGGRQQETQYF. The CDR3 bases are TGTGCCAGCAGCTTAGACCGAGGGGGGAGGCAACAAGAGACCCAGTACTTC.

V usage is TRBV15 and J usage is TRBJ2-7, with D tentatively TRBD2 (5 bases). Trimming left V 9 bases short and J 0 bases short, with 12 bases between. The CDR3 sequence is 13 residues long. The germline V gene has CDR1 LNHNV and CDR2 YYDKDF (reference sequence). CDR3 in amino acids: CATSLASSYEQYF. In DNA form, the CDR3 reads TGTGCCACTTCCCTAGCCAGCTCCTACGAGCAGTACTTC.

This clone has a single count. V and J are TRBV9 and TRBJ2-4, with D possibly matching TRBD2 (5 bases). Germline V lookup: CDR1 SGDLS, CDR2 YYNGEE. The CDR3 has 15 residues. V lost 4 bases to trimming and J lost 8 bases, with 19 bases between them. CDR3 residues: CASSLSATSGDIQYF. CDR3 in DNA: TGTGCCAGCAGCCTTAGCGCAACTTCTGGGGACATTCAGTACTTC.

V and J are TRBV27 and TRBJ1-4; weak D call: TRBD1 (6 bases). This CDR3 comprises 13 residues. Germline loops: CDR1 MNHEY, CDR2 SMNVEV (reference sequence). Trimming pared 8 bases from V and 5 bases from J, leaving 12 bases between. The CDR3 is CASSDRLNEKLFF. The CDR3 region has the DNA TGTGCCAGCTCTGACAGGCTGAATGAAAAACTGTTTTTT.

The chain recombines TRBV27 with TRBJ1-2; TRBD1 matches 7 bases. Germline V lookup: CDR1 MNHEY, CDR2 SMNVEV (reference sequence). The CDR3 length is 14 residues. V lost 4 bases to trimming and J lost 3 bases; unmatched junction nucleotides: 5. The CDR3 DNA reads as TGTGCCAGCAGTTCCGAGGGACAGTACTATGGCTACACCTTC. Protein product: CASSSEGQYYGYTF.

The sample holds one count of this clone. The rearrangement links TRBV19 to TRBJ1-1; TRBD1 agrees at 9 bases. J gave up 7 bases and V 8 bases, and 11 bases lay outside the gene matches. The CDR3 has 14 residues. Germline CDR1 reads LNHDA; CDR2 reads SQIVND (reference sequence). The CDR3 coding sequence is TGTGCCAGTCAACCACAGGGGGCTGAGGATGAAGCTTTCTTT. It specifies CASQPQGAEDEAFF.

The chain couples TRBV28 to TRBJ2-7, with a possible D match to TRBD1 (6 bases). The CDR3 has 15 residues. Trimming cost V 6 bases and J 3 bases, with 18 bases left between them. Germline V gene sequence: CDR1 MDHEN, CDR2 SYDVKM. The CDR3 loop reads CASRLTYQGGYEQYF. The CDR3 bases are TGTGCCAGCAGACTGACCTATCAAGGGGGCTACGAGCAGTACTTC.

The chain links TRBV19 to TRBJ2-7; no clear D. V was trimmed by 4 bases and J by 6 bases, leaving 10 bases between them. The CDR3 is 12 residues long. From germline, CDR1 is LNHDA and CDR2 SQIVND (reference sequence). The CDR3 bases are TGTGCCAGTAGTACTACAGCCTCCGAGCAGTACTTC. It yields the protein CASSTTASEQYF.

CDR3 residues: CASRGSGSDEQYF. The CDR3 nucleotides read TGCGCCAGCAGAGGTAGCGGGAGCGACGAGCAGTACTTC. This sequence joins TRBV4-3 and TRBJ2-7; 9 bases match TRBD2. The CDR3 runs 13 residues. Germline V gene sequence: CDR1 LGHNA, CDR2 YSLEER. V lost 6 bases, J lost 5 bases, and 5 bases stayed unmatched.

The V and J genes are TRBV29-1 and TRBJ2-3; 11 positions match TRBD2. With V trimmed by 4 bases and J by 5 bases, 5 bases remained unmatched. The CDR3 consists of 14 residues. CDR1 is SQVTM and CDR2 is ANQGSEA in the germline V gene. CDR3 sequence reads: CSVGVAGGGDTQYF. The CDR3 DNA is TGCAGCGTTGGGGTAGCGGGAGGGGGAGATACGCAGTATTTT.

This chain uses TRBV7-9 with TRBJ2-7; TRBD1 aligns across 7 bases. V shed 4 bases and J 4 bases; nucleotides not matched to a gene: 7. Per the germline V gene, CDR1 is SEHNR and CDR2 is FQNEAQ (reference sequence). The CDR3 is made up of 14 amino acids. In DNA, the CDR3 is TGTGCCAGCAGCTCGACAGGGACCCAGTACGAGCAGTACTTC. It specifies CASSSTGTQYEQYF.

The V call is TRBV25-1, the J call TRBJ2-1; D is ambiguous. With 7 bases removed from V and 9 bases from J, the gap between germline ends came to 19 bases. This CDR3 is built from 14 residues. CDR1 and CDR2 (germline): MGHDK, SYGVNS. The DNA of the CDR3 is TGTGCCAGCACTGTAGTTATTTGTGTGTCTGAGCAGTTCTTC. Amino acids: CASTVVICVSEQFF.